This TCR beta chain is from a study of cytomegalovirus exposure and HLA in healthy donors. General study points: An analysis that came later showed most CMV-associated TCR beta chains appearing HLA-restricted. Further analysis was carried out later, and it showed several of the most significant clusters appearing linked to common viral pathogens.

This clone was counted a few times. Its antigen is undetermined. Per the germline V gene, CDR1 is SNHLY and CDR2 is FYNNEI. V lost 5 bases and J 5 bases, leaving 9 bases between the germline ends. This CDR3 has 12 amino acids. The study ran its PCR with 60 Vbeta and 13 Jbeta primers. Assay: immunoSEQ multiplex PCR; the TCRdb copy retains only in-frame clones and omits some. The sample gives about 140,000 clones, roughly 73% of which show up once; approximately 10% is in the top ten. This TCR was sampled from a man younger than 35 in good health and CMV-seropositive. Material: PBMCs. The rearrangement uses TRBV2 and TRBJ1-2, with D hard to call. In nucleotides, the CDR3 is TGTGCCAGCAGTCCAGGTGTTTATGGCTACACCTTC. Protein: CASSPGVYGYTF.